The clone carrying this TCR beta chain was seen a few times. Its antigen is unidentified. The CDR3 is made up of 15 amino acids. V lost 5 bases, J lost 7 bases, and 18 bases lay in between. Per germline, CDR1 MNHEY and CDR2 SMNVEV (reference sequence). TCRdb reprocessed the reads via MiXCR and lists one record per CDR3 protein. The sample consists of under 600,000 distinct CDR3 sequences, approximately 15% of them appearing once. This sample stems from a study of T cell repertoires in cytomegalovirus infection. In the study overall: An indication of both CMV infection and matching HLA type came from public TCR beta signatures. Study-level results: HLA-C-restricted CMV-specific TCR beta clonotypes prevailed in the ex vivo response. The cumulative frequency of public TCR beta families identified carriers of CMV plus the relevant HLA.

Source material: CD8+ T cells from PBMCs. V is TRBV27 and J is TRBJ1-5, with no clear D. This receptor was obtained from a human donor in good health (CMV status not recorded). Some clones in this sample may be carry-over from other donors' samples. CDR3 region: CASSPHDGSGQPQHF. In DNA form, the CDR3 reads TGTGCCAGCAGTCCGCACGACGGTTCGGGGCAGCCCCAGCATTTT.